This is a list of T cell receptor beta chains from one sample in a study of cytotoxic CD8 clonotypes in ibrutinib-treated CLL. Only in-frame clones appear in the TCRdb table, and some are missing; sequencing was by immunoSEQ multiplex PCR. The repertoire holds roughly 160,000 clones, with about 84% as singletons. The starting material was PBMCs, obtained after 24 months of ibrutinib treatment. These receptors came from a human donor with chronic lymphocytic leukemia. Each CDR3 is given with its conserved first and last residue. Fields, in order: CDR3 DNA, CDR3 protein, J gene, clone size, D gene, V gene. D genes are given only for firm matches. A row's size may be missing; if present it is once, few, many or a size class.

TGTGCCAGCAGCGTGGGCACGAACTACAATGAGCAGTTCTTC,CASSVGTNYNEQFF,TRBJ2-1,.,.,TRBV9
TGTGCCAGCTCTTTGACAGGGAACCCCTACAATGAGCAGTTCTTC,CASSLTGNPYNEQFF,TRBJ2-1,once,TRBD1,TRBV18
TGCAGCGTACACCGGGCCCTGGGGGACTCCTACAATGAGCAGTTCTTC,CSVHRALGDSYNEQFF,TRBJ2-1,.,.,TRBV29-1
TGCGCCAGCAAACGACAGGTTTATAGCAATCAGCCCCAGCATTTT,CASKRQVYSNQPQHF,TRBJ1-5,.,.,TRBV10-1
TGTGCCAGCAGTGAGGACGGATATAATTCACCCCTCCACTTT,CASSEDGYNSPLHF,TRBJ1-6,.,.,TRBV6-5
TGTGCCAGCACGGGACTAGCGGGGGCGCGGGAGCAGTTCTTC,CASTGLAGAREQFF,TRBJ2-1,.,TRBD2,TRBV6-6
TGTGCCAGCAGCCTCTTGCGGGGGCGGGGCGGGGAGCTGTTTTTT,CASSLLRGRGGELFF,TRBJ2-2,.,.,TRBV7-2
TGTGCCAGCAGCGCACGGCCGGGATTGGTGGAGCAGTACTTC,CASSARPGLVEQYF,TRBJ2-7,once,.,TRBV11-1
TGTGCCAGCAGTTACTCCGCGCCAATCGGGGATTCACCCCTCCACTTT,CASSYSAPIGDSPLHF,TRBJ1-6,.,.,TRBV6-5
TGTGCCAGCAGGCCCATTGGTAGCGGGAAGACAGATACGCAGTATTTT,CASRPIGSGKTDTQYF,TRBJ2-3,.,TRBD2,TRBV4-2
TGTGCCAGCTCAAGCGGGGGCCCCTCCTACGAGCAGTACTTC,CASSSGGPSYEQYF,TRBJ2-7,.,TRBD2,TRBV18
TGTGCCAGCAGTGATTTACAGGGGCGCGAGACCCAGTACTTC,CASSDLQGRETQYF,TRBJ2-5,.,TRBD1,TRBV25-1